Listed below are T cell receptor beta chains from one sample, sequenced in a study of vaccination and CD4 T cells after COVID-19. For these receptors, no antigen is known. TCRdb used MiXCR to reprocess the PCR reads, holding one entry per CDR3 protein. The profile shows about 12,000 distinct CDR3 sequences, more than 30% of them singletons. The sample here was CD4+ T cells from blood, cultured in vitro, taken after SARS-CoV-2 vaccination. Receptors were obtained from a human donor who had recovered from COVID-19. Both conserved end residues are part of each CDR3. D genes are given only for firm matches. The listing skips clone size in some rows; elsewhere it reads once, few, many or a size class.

CDR3: CASIVRSGGRGYTF; DNA: TGTGCCAGCATCGTAAGGTCGGGAGGTCGCGGCTACACCTTC; length: 14; J: TRBJ1-2; D: -; size: few; V: TRBV6-1
CDR3: CASSPVGNEQFF; DNA: TGTGCCAGCAGCCCCGTTGGAAATGAGCAGTTCTTC; length: 12; J: TRBJ2-1; D: -; size: -; V: TRBV7-9
CDR3: CSVEFSVQGTEAFF; DNA: TGCAGCGTCGAATTTTCGGTTCAGGGAACTGAAGCTTTCTTT; length: 14; J: TRBJ1-1; D: -; size: -; V: TRBV29-1
CDR3: CASSPHRLQDGYTF; DNA: TGTGCCAGCAGCCCCCACAGGTTGCAAGATGGCTACACCTTC; length: 14; J: TRBJ1-2; D: -; size: few; V: TRBV6-2/TRBV6-3
CDR3: CASSIGGLGTEAYF; DNA: TGTGCCAGCAGTATAGGCGGGCTGGGGACTGAAGCTTACTTT; length: 14; J: TRBJ1-1; D: -; size: -; V: TRBV27
CDR3: CASSEVPGQGYNEQFF; DNA: TGTGCCAGCAGTGAAGTTCCGGGACAGGGGTACAATGAGCAGTTCTTC; length: 16; J: TRBJ2-1; D: TRBD1; size: -; V: TRBV6-1
CDR3: CASSLVSGAGIREQYF; DNA: TGTGCCAGCAGTTTAGTGTCAGGGGCGGGTATCAGGGAGCAGTACTTC; length: 16; J: TRBJ2-7; D: -; size: -; V: TRBV12-3/TRBV12-4
CDR3: CSARDRTSGSPSSYNEQFF; DNA: TGCAGTGCTAGAGATAGGACTAGCGGGAGCCCCAGCTCCTACAATGAGCAGTTCTTC; length: 19; J: TRBJ2-1; D: TRBD2; size: -; V: TRBV20-1
CDR3: CASRQDWGTQYF; DNA: TGTGCCAGCAGACAAGACTGGGGGACCCAGTACTTC; length: 12; J: TRBJ2-5; D: -; size: -; V: TRBV7-2
CDR3: CASNGRGAYNEQFF; DNA: TGTGCCAGTAATGGTAGAGGGGCCTACAATGAGCAGTTCTTC; length: 14; J: TRBJ2-1; D: -; size: few; V: TRBV19
CDR3: CASSPGDSELGYEQYF; DNA: TGTGCCAGCAGTCCCGGGGATTCCGAACTGGGCTACGAGCAGTACTTC; length: 16; J: TRBJ2-7; D: -; size: -; V: TRBV28
CDR3: CASRGPLGVETQYF; DNA: TGTGCCAGCAGGGGTCCCCTGGGGGTTGAGACCCAGTACTTC; length: 14; J: TRBJ2-5; D: -; size: few; V: TRBV6-1
CDR3: CASSSRGGRHSYEQYF; DNA: TGTGCCAGCTCATCAAGAGGGGGCAGACACTCCTACGAGCAGTACTTC; length: 16; J: TRBJ2-7; D: TRBD1; size: few; V: TRBV18
CDR3: CASSLAGGGGTQYF; DNA: TGTGCCAGCAGCTTAGCGGGGGGAGGTGGTACGCAGTATTTT; length: 14; J: TRBJ2-3; D: -; size: -; V: TRBV7-2
CDR3: CATRSGGDRTDTQYF; DNA: TGTGCCACCAGATCGGGCGGGGATCGCACAGATACGCAGTATTTT; length: 15; J: TRBJ2-3; D: -; size: few; V: TRBV24-1
CDR3: CASRGQEGNTTENSPLHF; DNA: TGCGCCAGCAGAGGACAGGAGGGGAATACAACGGAAAATTCACCCCTCCACTTT; length: 18; J: TRBJ1-6; D: TRBD1; size: -; V: TRBV10-1
CDR3: CASSPDPSLGQYF; DNA: TGTGCCAGCAGTCCGGATCCCTCCTTGGGGCAGTACTTC; length: 13; J: TRBJ2-7; D: -; size: -; V: TRBV28
CDR3: CATGTDNYGYTF; DNA: TGTGCTACCGGGACAGACAACTATGGCTACACCTTC; length: 12; J: TRBJ1-2; D: TRBD1; size: -; V: TRBV6-1
CDR3: CASSSQPYNEQFF; DNA: TGTGCCAGCAGCTCGCAACCTTACAATGAGCAGTTCTTC; length: 13; J: TRBJ2-1; D: -; size: -; V: TRBV7-2
CDR3: CATSDFGGGVYNEQFF; DNA: TGTGCCACCAGTGATTTCGGGGGTGGGGTCTACAATGAGCAGTTCTTC; length: 16; J: TRBJ2-1; D: -; size: -; V: TRBV24-1
CDR3: CASSEGWGGTGGIGTDTQYF; DNA: TGTGCCAGCAGTGAAGGATGGGGGGGGACAGGGGGAATAGGCACAGATACGCAGTATTTT; length: 20; J: TRBJ2-3; D: TRBD1; size: few; V: TRBV6-1
CDR3: CASRTGGLNYGYTF; DNA: TGTGCCAGCAGGACAGGGGGACTTAACTATGGCTACACCTTC; length: 14; J: TRBJ1-2; D: TRBD1; size: -; V: TRBV28
CDR3: CASSPDRFSNQPQHF; DNA: TGTGCCAGCAGCCCGGACAGATTTAGCAATCAGCCCCAGCATTTT; length: 15; J: TRBJ1-5; D: -; size: few; V: TRBV7-2
CDR3: CSARDVRRSGKQGEQFF; DNA: TGCAGTGCTAGAGATGTCCGGCGTAGCGGGAAACAAGGTGAGCAGTTCTTC; length: 17; J: TRBJ2-1; D: TRBD2; size: few; V: TRBV20-1
CDR3: CASSRGDNSPLHF; DNA: TGTGCCAGCTCACGGGGCGATAATTCACCCCTCCACTTT; length: 13; J: TRBJ1-6; D: -; size: -; V: TRBV18
CDR3: CSARGHGSNQPQHF; DNA: TGCAGTGCTAGGGGACACGGGAGCAATCAGCCCCAGCATTTT; length: 14; J: TRBJ1-5; D: -; size: few; V: TRBV20-1
CDR3: CAISESSSYEQYF; DNA: TGTGCCATCAGTGAGTCGAGTAGTTACGAGCAGTACTTC; length: 13; J: TRBJ2-7; D: -; size: few; V: TRBV10-3
CDR3: CASSREGWCNEQFF; DNA: TGTGCCAGCTCGAGAGAGGGATGGTGCAATGAGCAGTTCTTC; length: 14; J: TRBJ2-1; D: -; size: -; V: TRBV18
CDR3: CASSLDQYEQYF; DNA: TGTGCCAGCAGCTTAGATCAGTACGAGCAGTACTTC; length: 12; J: TRBJ2-7; D: -; size: -; V: TRBV7-9
CDR3: CASRRPGGASYEQYF; DNA: TGTGCCAGTAGAAGGCCCGGCGGGGCGTCCTACGAGCAGTACTTC; length: 15; J: TRBJ2-7; D: -; size: few; V: TRBV19
CDR3: CSARGPEDTQYF; DNA: TGCAGTGCTAGAGGCCCTGAAGATACGCAGTATTTT; length: 12; J: TRBJ2-3; D: -; size: few; V: TRBV20-1
CDR3: CASSFWGLSTDTQYF; DNA: TGTGCCAGCAGCTTTTGGGGACTTAGCACAGATACGCAGTATTTT; length: 15; J: TRBJ2-3; D: -; size: -; V: TRBV7-6
CDR3: CAILERGGKSDTQYF; DNA: TGTGCCATCCTGGAGAGGGGGGGAAAATCGGATACGCAGTATTTT; length: 15; J: TRBJ2-3; D: -; size: few; V: TRBV7-9
CDR3: CASSLGQGADYGYTF; DNA: TGTGCCAGCAGCTTGGGACAGGGGGCAGACTATGGCTACACCTTC; length: 15; J: TRBJ1-2; D: TRBD1; size: -; V: TRBV7-9
CDR3: CASSQDPSYGYTF; DNA: TGTGCCAGCAGCCAAGACCCGTCCTATGGCTACACCTTC; length: 13; J: TRBJ1-2; D: -; size: few; V: TRBV4-2
CDR3: CASRPPGQVSQPQHF; DNA: TGTGCCAGCAGACCCCCGGGACAGGTCAGTCAGCCCCAGCATTTT; length: 15; J: TRBJ1-5; D: TRBD1; size: -; V: TRBV28
CDR3: CSARDLDRREEQFF; DNA: TGCAGTGCTAGAGATCTCGACCGCCGGGAAGAGCAGTTCTTC; length: 14; J: TRBJ2-1; D: -; size: few; V: TRBV20-1
CDR3: CASSSPPASYGYTF; DNA: TGTGCCAGCAGCTCCCCCCCGGCCAGCTATGGCTACACCTTC; length: 14; J: TRBJ1-2; D: -; size: -; V: TRBV7-2
CDR3: CASSMGQGNYEQYF; DNA: TGTGCCAGTAGTATGGGACAGGGAAACTACGAGCAGTACTTC; length: 14; J: TRBJ2-7; D: TRBD1; size: few; V: TRBV19
CDR3: CASSLGQGASRNQPQHF; DNA: TGTGCCAGCAGCCTGGGACAGGGGGCATCTCGCAATCAGCCCCAGCATTTT; length: 17; J: TRBJ1-5; D: TRBD1; size: few; V: TRBV7-9
CDR3: CASSSSVSYNEQFF; DNA: TGTGCCAGCAGCTCTAGCGTCTCCTACAATGAGCAGTTCTTC; length: 14; J: TRBJ2-1; D: -; size: -; V: TRBV7-2
CDR3: CASSFPLTWATYSYEQYF; DNA: TGTGCCAGCAGTTTCCCACTCACCTGGGCTACCTATTCCTACGAGCAGTACTTC; length: 18; J: TRBJ2-7; D: -; size: once; V: TRBV28
CDR3: CASSSRIGTPAYEQYF; DNA: TGTGCCAGCAGCTCTCGCATAGGGACCCCGGCCTACGAGCAGTACTTC; length: 16; J: TRBJ2-7; D: -; size: -; V: TRBV7-9
CDR3: CASSESEDYGYTF; DNA: TGTGCCAGCAGTGAGTCGGAGGACTATGGCTACACCTTC; length: 13; J: TRBJ1-2; D: -; size: -; V: TRBV6-1
CDR3: CSVGYSNQPQHF; DNA: TGCAGTGTCGGATATAGCAATCAGCCCCAGCATTTT; length: 12; J: TRBJ1-5; D: -; size: few; V: TRBV20-1
CDR3: CASSQTGVQPQHF; DNA: TGTGCCAGCAGCCAAACAGGGGTTCAGCCCCAGCATTTT; length: 13; J: TRBJ1-5; D: TRBD1; size: medium-sized; V: TRBV7-2
CDR3: CASSSGVGLGDQTGTQYF; DNA: TGTGCCAGCAGCTCCGGGGTAGGGCTAGGCGATCAAACGGGGACCCAGTACTTC; length: 18; J: TRBJ2-5; D: -; size: once; V: TRBV5-6
CDR3: CASSSTRDRGSEQYF; DNA: TGTGCCAGCAGTTCCACCCGGGACAGGGGGTCCGAGCAGTACTTC; length: 15; J: TRBJ2-7; D: TRBD1; size: -; V: TRBV6-5
CDR3: CASSYSLLGSYNEQFF; DNA: TGTGCCAGCAGTTACTCCCTGTTAGGCTCCTACAATGAGCAGTTCTTC; length: 16; J: TRBJ2-1; D: -; size: few; V: TRBV6-5